The 5 T cell receptor beta chains reported below all come from one sample, sequenced in a study of control samples from healthy donors and cancer patients. Libraries were prepared by immunoSEQ multiplex PCR; TCRdb keeps only in-frame clonotypes and omits some of them. The sample contains about 60,000 clones, 92% of which appear only once. The sequenced material came from PBMCs. The receptors originated from a man aged 35 to 55 with colorectal cancer.

The chain links TRBV6-4 to TRBJ2-7, with a possible D match to TRBD1 (5 bases). Trimming shortened V by 6 bases and J by 2 bases, and 11 bases separated the two germline ends. The CDR3 runs to 13 residues. Germline-derived CDR1 and CDR2 are MRHNA and SNTAGT. Here the CDR3 reads CASSRVKAYEQYF. For the CDR3, the DNA is TGTGCCAGCAGCAGGGTCAAGGCCTACGAGCAGTACTTC.

This clone was detected only once. The genes are TRBV24-1 and TRBJ2-3, with D uncertain. V was shortened by 3 bases and J by 0 bases, with 12 bases between the two germline ends. This CDR3 has 16 amino acids. Per germline, CDR1 KGHDR and CDR2 SFDVKD. The CDR3 sequence: CATSDATRISTDTQYF. The DNA of the CDR3 is TGTGCCACCAGTGATGCCACACGGATTAGCACAGATACGCAGTATTTT.

The genes are TRBV19 and TRBJ1-1, with 8 bases lining up with TRBD1. Germline values: CDR1 LNHDA, CDR2 SQIVND (reference sequence). With 7 bases clipped from V and 1 base from J, the junction kept 5 bases outside the gene matches. CDR3 length: 14 residues. The CDR3 protein is CASTLGQGNTEAFF. DNA of the CDR3: TGTGCCAGTACCCTTGGACAGGGGAACACTGAAGCTTTCTTT.

The genes are TRBV7-8 and TRBJ1-1; D not certain. The V end lost 4 bases, the J end lost 5 bases, and 11 bases lay between the germline ends. The CDR3 is made up of 13 amino acids. Germline V lookup: CDR1 SGHVS, CDR2 FQNEAQ. CDR3 residues: CASSSSAMTEAFF. CDR3 sequence (DNA): TGTGCCAGCAGCTCGTCAGCTATGACTGAAGCTTTCTTT. Full variable domain (rest looked up from reference TRBV7-8 and TRBJ1-1): GAGVSQSPRYKVAKRGQDVALRCDPISGHVSLFWYQQALGQGPEFLTYFQNEAQLDKSGLPSDRFFAERPEGSVSTLKIQRTQQEDSAVYLCASSSSAMTEAFFGQGTRLTVV.

The gene calls are TRBV15 and TRBJ2-7; maybe TRBD1 (5 bases). Germline V gene data show CDR1 as LNHNV and CDR2 as YYDKDF (reference sequence). The CDR3 extends over 16 amino acids. V was clipped by 1 base and J by 7 bases, with 20 bases between them. CDR3 coding DNA: TGTGCCACCAGCAGAGGGGGCGGAACAGCGTCTGATGAGCAGTACTTC. This gives the protein CATSRGGGTASDEQYF.